This TCR beta chain was found in a study of OX40 agonist ivuxolimab in advanced cancers. Study-level information: Patients with hepatocellular carcinoma, melanoma, renal cell or head and neck cancer made up the dose-escalation patients. Three patients, one with hepatocellular carcinoma and two with cutaneous melanoma, achieved partial responses. Study-wide results and limits: At 0.1 to 3.0 mg/kg, clonal expansion of CD4+ and CD8+ blood T cells had occurred by week 6.

Germline lookup yields CDR1 SGHAT and CDR2 FQDESV (reference sequence). CDR3 length equals 15 residues. V dropped 3 bases and J dropped 6 bases, with 15 bases sitting between them. The sampling schedule covered blood at baseline, cycle 4 day 1, and cycle 7 day 1. Assay: immunoSEQ multiplex PCR; the TCRdb copy retains only in-frame clones and omits some. In the table there are over 95,000 clones, roughly 90% of which are singletons. With regard to this clone: Its antigen remains unidentified.

The genes are TRBV11-1 and TRBJ2-1, with a tentative D call TRBD2 (6 bases). The TCR sequence derives from an adult with an advanced solid tumor such as melanoma, head and neck, liver or kidney cancer. The sequences come from CD4+ or CD8+ T cells sorted from blood, collected in a trial of the OX40 agonist ivuxolimab. DNA for the CDR3: TGTGCCAGCAGCTTGCTGGGACTTGAGACCAATGAGCAGTTCTTC. Translating gives CASSLLGLETNEQFF.